This T cell receptor (beta chain) was observed in a study of regulatory T cells in long-lasting Graves disease. Study conclusions and caveats: Persistent Graves' patients had lower TCR diversity than newly diagnosed ones. TRBV28, TRBJ1-2 and TRBJ2-5 emerged as the favored segments in persistent disease.

Specified time point: persistent/refractory GD, antithyroid drugs over 5 years with positive TRAb. Following extraction of RNA from PBMCs, that RNA was used to make the TCR library. Germline CDR1 reads SGHAT; CDR2 reads FQNNGV. Trimming removed 5 bases from V and 0 bases from J, with 5 bases in between. CDR3 length: 13 residues. Through Arm-PCR of CDR3 regions and iRepertoire HTBI primers, TCR beta libraries were built. TCRdb re-analysed the multiplex PCR reads in MiXCR, keeping a single row per CDR3 protein. The table has hundreds of thousands of distinct CDR3 sequences, around 21% seen once; the top ten hold about a fifth. As regards this clonotype: Its antigen remains unidentified.

Here the sequenced sample was peripheral blood mononuclear cells (PBMCs), taken when the disease was refractory, from a patient treated with antithyroid drugs. The chain couples TRBV11-2 to TRBJ1-3, with unresolved D. The receptor was isolated from a female donor with Graves disease. CDR3 sequence (DNA): TGTGCCAGCAGCGGTGCCTCTGGAAACACCATATATTTT. As protein: CASSGASGNTIYF. The entire variable domain, with the rest obtained from reference TRBV11-2 and TRBJ1-3, is as follows: EAGVAQSPRYKIIEKRQSVAFWCNPISGHATLYWYQQILGQGPKLLIQFQNNGVVDDSQLPKDRFSAERLKGVDSTLKIQPAKLEDSAVYLCASSGASGNTIYFGEGSWLTVV.